The rows below give T cell receptor beta chains drawn from one sample of a study of post-analysis software for immune sequencing data. TCRdb called the PCR reads again in MiXCR, with one record for every CDR3 protein. The table shows just over 250,000 distinct CDR3 sequences, with about 40% occurring only once. The sequenced sample was blood. The receptors derive from a girl between 10 and 17 years old with multiple sclerosis. Each CDR3 is given with its conserved first and last residue. The D gene is left open where the match is weak. Size is omitted from some rows. Given values are once, few, many or a class for expanded clones.

J | V | D | length | size | CDR3 | DNA
TRBJ2-1 | TRBV20-1 | TRBD2 | 14 | many | CSARDTGGYNEQFF | TGCAGTGCTAGAGATACGGGGGGCTACAATGAGCAGTTCTTC
TRBJ2-2 | TRBV7-3 | - | 16 | - | CASSPRGGANTGELFF | TGTGCCAGCAGCCCGAGGGGGGGCGCGAACACCGGGGAGCTGTTTTTT
TRBJ2-5 | TRBV6-5 | TRBD1 | 15 | few | CASRFPGTDSNEQYF | TGTGCCAGCAGATTCCCCGGGACAGATTCCAATGAGCAGTACTTC
TRBJ2-7 | TRBV20-1 | - | 14 | - | CSARATGKGYEQYF | TGCAGTGCTAGAGCTACGGGAAAAGGTTACGAGCAGTACTTC
TRBJ2-1 | TRBV4-1 | TRBD1 | 15 | - | CASSQLYRGSNEQFF | TGCGCCAGCAGCCAACTTTACAGGGGGAGCAATGAGCAGTTCTTC
TRBJ1-6 | TRBV14 | TRBD1 | 18 | - | CASSQRTGGYSYNSPLHF | TGTGCCAGCAGCCAAAGGACAGGGGGTTACTCCTATAATTCACCCCTCCACTTT
TRBJ2-5 | TRBV6-2/TRBV6-3 | - | 14 | many | CASSYEWISETQYF | TGTGCCAGCAGTTACGAATGGATATCAGAGACCCAGTACTTC
TRBJ2-1 | TRBV11-2 | - | 13 | - | CASSSNPGSPHFF | TGTGCCAGCAGCTCCAACCCGGGATCTCCCCATTTCTTC
TRBJ1-2 | TRBV29-1 | TRBD1 | 15 | many | CSAPLRDRGGGGYTF | TGCAGCGCTCCCCTCCGGGACAGGGGAGGTGGTGGCTACACCTTC
TRBJ2-3 | TRBV7-2 | - | 16 | many | CASSLAGGAAGDTQYF | TGTGCCAGCAGCTTAGCCGGCGGGGCCGCGGGAGATACGCAGTATTTT
TRBJ2-4 | TRBV6-5 | TRBD1 | 15 | many | CASTRGGEGKNIQYF | TGTGCCAGCACGCGAGGGGGCGAGGGCAAAAACATTCAGTACTTC
TRBJ2-3 | TRBV29-1 | - | 12 | many | CSVEVSTDTQYF | TGCAGCGTTGAAGTAAGCACAGATACGCAGTATTTT
TRBJ1-2 | TRBV5-1 | - | 15 | few | CASSPPLGGLDGYTF | TGCGCCAGCAGCCCTCCCCTGGGGGGATTGGATGGCTACACCTTC
TRBJ2-1 | TRBV14 | - | 16 | many | CASSQDRLAPYNEQFF | TGTGCCAGCAGCCAAGATAGGCTGGCGCCCTACAATGAGCAGTTCTTC
TRBJ2-1 | TRBV29-1 | - | 15 | many | CSVGRLGQGYNEQFF | TGCAGCGTGGGGAGACTAGGTCAAGGGTACAATGAGCAGTTCTTC
TRBJ2-7 | TRBV29-1 | - | 14 | - | CSVAMTGYAYEQYF | TGCAGCGTTGCGATGACAGGCTACGCCTACGAGCAGTACTTC
TRBJ2-5 | TRBV5-6 | - | 15 | many | CASSPLVGSTETQYF | TGTGCCAGCAGCCCGTTGGTGGGCTCTACAGAGACCCAGTACTTC
TRBJ1-5 | TRBV6-1 | - | 11 | - | CAGSGNQPQHF | TGTGCCGGTAGTGGTAATCAGCCCCAGCATTTT
TRBJ2-1 | TRBV12-3/TRBV12-4 | - | 11 | - | CASGLGNEQFF | TGTGCCAGCGGCTTGGGGAATGAGCAGTTCTTC
TRBJ2-2 | TRBV27 | - | 15 | - | CASTPGSGTGGELFF | TGTGCCAGCACCCCCGGTAGCGGGACAGGCGGGGAGCTGTTTTTT
TRBJ2-3 | TRBV7-2 | TRBD2 | 16 | few | CASSPHGAGGLDTQYF | TGTGCCAGCAGCCCTCACGGGGCGGGAGGACTGGATACGCAGTATTTT
TRBJ1-2 | TRBV4-1 | - | 13 | - | CASSQEICDGYTF | TGCGCCAGCAGCCAAGAGATATGTGATGGCTACACCTTC
TRBJ2-1 | TRBV29-1 | - | 15 | many | CSVEDNRGKVWQQFF | TGCAGCGTTGAAGATAACCGCGGGAAGGTGTGGCAGCAGTTCTTC